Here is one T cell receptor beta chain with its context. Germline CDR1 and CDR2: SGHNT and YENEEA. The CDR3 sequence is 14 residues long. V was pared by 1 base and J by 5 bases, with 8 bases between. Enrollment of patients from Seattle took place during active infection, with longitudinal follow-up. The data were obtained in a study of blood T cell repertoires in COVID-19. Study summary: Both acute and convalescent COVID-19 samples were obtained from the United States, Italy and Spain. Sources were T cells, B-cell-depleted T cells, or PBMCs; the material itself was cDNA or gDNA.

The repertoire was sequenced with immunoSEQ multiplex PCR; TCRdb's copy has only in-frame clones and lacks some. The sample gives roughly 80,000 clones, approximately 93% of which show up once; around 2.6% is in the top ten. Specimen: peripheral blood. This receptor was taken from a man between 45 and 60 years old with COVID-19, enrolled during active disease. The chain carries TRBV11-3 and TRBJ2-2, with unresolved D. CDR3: CASSLGVETGELFF. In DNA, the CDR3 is TGTGCCAGCAGCTTAGGTGTGGAGACCGGGGAGCTGTTTTTT.